This T cell receptor beta chain was found in a study of T cells in Graves' hyperthyroidism and ophthalmopathy. Study in general: Peripheral blood sampling occurred at initial diagnosis, before any treatment.

Ten or more counts support this clonotype. With V trimmed by 4 bases and J by 5 bases, 8 bases remained unmatched. The CDR3 runs 14 residues. CDR1 is DFQATT and CDR2 is SNEGSKA in the germline V gene (reference sequence). Blood dates from first hyperthyroidism diagnosis, before any ophthalmopathy symptoms. TCR beta CDR3 regions were amplified from RNA. Researchers ran a first-round RT-PCR on the TCR CDR3 using the HTBI primer set. TCRdb fed the multiplex PCR reads into MiXCR, producing one record per CDR3 protein. The data hold roughly 580,000 distinct CDR3 sequences, with approximately 15% observed a single time.

The source is a woman between 25 and 40 years old with Graves' hyperthyroidism that later progressed to Graves' ophthalmopathy. Sequenced: blood. This chain connects TRBV20-1 to TRBJ2-5; 9 bases fit TRBD2. CDR3 bases: TGCAGTGCTAAGCGGGAGGAGGTTTTGGAGACCCAGTACTTC. Its protein product is CSAKREEVLETQYF.